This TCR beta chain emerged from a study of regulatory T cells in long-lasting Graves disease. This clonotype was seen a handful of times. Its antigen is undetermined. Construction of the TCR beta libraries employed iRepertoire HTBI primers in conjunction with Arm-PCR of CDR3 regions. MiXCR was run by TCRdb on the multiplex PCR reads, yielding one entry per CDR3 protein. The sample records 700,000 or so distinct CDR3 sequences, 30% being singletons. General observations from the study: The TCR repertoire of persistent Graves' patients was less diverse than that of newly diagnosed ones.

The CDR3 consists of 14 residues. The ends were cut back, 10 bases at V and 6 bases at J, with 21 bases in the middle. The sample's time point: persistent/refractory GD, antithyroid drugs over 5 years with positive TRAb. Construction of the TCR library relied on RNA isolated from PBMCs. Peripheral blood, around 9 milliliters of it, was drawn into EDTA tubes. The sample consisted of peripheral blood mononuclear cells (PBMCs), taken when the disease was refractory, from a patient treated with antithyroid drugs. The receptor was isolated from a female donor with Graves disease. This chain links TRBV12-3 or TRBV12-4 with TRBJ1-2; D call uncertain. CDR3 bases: TGTGCCACCATCCCGGGGTACCGAGTCGATGGCTACACCTTC. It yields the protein CATIPGYRVDGYTF.